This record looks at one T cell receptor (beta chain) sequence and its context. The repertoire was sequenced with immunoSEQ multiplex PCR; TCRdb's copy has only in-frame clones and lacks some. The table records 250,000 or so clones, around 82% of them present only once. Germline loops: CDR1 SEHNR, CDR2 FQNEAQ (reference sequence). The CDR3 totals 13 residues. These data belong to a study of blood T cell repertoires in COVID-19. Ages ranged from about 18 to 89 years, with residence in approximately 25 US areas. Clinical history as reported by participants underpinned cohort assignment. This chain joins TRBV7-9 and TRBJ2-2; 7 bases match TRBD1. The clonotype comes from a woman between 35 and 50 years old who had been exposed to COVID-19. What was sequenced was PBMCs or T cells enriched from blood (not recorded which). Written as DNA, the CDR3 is TGTGGGTCAGGGGGTCTTAACACCGGGGAGCTGTTTTTT. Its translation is CGSGGLNTGELFF.